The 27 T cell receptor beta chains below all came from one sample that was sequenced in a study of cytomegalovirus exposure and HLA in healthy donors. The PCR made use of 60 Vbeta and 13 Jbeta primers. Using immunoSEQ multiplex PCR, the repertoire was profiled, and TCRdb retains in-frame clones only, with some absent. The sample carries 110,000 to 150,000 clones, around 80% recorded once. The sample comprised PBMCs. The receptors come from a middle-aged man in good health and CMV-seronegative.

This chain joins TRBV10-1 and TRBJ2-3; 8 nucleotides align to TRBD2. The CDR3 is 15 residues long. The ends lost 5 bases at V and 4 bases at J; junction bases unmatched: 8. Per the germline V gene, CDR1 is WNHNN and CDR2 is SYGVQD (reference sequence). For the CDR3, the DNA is TGCGCCAGCAGTTCCCCGGGACTAGGGCCAGATACGCAGTATTTT. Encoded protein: CASSSPGLGPDTQYF.

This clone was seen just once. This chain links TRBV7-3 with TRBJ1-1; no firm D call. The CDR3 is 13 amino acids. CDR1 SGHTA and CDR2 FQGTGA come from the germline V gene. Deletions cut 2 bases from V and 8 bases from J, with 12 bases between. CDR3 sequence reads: CASSLRSAGEAFF. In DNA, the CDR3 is TGTGCCAGCAGCTTACGTTCGGCAGGCGAAGCTTTCTTT.

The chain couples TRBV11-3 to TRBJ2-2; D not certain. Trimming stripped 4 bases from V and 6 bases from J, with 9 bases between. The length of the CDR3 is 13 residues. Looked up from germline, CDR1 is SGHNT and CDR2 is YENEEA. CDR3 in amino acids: CASSSLRAGELFF. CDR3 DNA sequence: TGTGCCAGCAGCTCACTCCGGGCCGGGGAGCTGTTTTTT.

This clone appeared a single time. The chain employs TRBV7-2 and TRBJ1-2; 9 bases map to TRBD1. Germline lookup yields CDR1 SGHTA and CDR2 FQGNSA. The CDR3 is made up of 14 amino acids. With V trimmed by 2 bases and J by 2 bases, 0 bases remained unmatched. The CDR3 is CASSLTGGNYGYTF. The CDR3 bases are TGTGCCAGCAGCTTAACAGGGGGCAACTATGGCTACACCTTC. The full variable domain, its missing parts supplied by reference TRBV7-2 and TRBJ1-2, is GAGVSQSPSNKVTEKGKDVELRCDPISGHTALYWYRQSLGQGLEFLIYFQGNSAPDKSGLPSDRFSAERTGGSVSTLTIQRTQQEDSAVYLCASSLTGGNYGYTFGSGTRLTVV.

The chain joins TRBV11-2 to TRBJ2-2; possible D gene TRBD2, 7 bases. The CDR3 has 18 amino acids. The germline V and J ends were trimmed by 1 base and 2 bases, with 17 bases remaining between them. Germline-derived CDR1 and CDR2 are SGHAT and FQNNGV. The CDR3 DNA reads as TGTGCCAGCAGCTTAGTCCTCAAACGGGGGGCTAACACCGGGGAGCTGTTTTTT. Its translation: CASSLVLKRGANTGELFF.

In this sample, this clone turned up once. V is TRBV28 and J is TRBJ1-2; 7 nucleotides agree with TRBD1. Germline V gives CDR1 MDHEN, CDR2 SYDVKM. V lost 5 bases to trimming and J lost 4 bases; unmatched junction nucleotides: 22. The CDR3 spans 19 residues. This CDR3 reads CASSNGTALRRATFYGYTF. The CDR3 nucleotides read TGTGCCAGCAGTAACGGGACAGCCTTGAGAAGGGCAACCTTCTATGGCTACACCTTC.

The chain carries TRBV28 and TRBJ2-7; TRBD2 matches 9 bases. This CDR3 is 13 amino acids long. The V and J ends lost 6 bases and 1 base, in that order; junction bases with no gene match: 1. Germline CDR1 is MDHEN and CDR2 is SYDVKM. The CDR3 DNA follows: TGTGCCAGCAGACTAGCGGGTTCCTACGAGCAGTACTTC. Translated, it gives CASRLAGSYEQYF. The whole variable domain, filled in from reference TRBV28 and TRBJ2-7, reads DVKVTQSSRYLVKRTGEKVFLECVQDMDHENMFWYRQDPGLGLRLIYFSYDVKMKEKGDIPEGYSVSREKKERFSLILESASTNQTSMYLCASRLAGSYEQYFGPGTRLTVT.

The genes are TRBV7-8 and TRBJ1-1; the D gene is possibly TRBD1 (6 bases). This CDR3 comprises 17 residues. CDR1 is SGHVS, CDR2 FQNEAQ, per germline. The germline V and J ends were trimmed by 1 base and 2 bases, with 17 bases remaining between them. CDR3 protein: CASSLVGGPKINTEAFF. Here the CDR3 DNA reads TGTGCCAGCAGCTTAGTCGGGGGGCCGAAGATAAACACTGAAGCTTTCTTT. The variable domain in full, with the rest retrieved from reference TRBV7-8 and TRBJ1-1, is GAGVSQSPRYKVAKRGQDVALRCDPISGHVSLFWYQQALGQGPEFLTYFQNEAQLDKSGLPSDRFFAERPEGSVSTLKIQRTQQEDSAVYLCASSLVGGPKINTEAFFGQGTRLTVV.

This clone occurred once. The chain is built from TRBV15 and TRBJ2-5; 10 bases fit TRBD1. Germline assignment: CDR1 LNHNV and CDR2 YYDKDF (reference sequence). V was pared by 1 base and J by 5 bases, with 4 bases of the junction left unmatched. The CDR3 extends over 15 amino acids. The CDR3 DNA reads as TGTGCCACCAGCAGAGTGACAGGGGGCGTCGAGACCCAGTACTTC. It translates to CATSRVTGGVETQYF.

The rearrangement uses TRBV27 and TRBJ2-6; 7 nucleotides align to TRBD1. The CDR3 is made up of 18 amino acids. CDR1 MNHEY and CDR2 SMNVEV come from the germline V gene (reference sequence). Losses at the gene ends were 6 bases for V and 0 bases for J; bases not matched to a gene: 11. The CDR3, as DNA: TGTGCCAGCAGCCCAAAGACAGGGTTCCTCTCTGGGGCCAACGTCCTGACTTTC. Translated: CASSPKTGFLSGANVLTF.

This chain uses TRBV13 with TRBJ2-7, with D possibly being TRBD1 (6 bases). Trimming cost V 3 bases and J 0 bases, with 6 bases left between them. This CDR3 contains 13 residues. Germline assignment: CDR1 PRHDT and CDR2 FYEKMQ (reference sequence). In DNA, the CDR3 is TGTGCCAGCAGCTTGGACAGCTCCTACGAGCAGTACTTC. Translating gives CASSLDSSYEQYF.

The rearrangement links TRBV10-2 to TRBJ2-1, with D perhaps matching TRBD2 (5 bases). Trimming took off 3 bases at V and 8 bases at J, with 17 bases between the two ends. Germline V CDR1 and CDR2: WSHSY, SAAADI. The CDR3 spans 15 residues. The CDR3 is CASSEGIRTFDEQFF. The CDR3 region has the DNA TGCGCCAGCAGTGAAGGGATTAGGACTTTCGATGAGCAGTTCTTC.

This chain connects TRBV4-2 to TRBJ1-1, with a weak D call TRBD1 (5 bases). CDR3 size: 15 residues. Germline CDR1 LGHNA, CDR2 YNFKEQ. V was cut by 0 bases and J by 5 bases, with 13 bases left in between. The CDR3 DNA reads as TGTGCCAGCAGCCAAGAATCCCGGGGGTATACTGAAGCTTTCTTT. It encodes CASSQESRGYTEAFF.

CDR3 protein: CASSFPQGGKGYTF. For the CDR3, the DNA is TGTGCCAGCAGCTTCCCACAGGGGGGTAAGGGCTACACCTTC. The chain combines TRBV5-6 with TRBJ1-2; 8 bases agree with TRBD1. The junction had 8 bases not matched to a gene; V was cut back by 2 bases and J by 8 bases. This CDR3 contains 14 residues. Germline CDR1 is SGHDT and CDR2 is YYEEEE.

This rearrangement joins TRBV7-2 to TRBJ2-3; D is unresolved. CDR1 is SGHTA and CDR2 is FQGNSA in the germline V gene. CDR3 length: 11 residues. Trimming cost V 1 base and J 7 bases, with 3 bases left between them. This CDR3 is CASSLGNTQYF. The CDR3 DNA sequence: TGTGCCAGCAGCTTAGGTAATACGCAGTATTTT.

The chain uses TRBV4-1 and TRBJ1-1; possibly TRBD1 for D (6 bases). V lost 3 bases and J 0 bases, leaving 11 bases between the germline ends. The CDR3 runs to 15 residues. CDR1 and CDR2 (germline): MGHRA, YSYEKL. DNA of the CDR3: TGCGCCAGCAGCCATCCCGGGACATTGAACACTGAAGCTTTCTTT. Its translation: CASSHPGTLNTEAFF.

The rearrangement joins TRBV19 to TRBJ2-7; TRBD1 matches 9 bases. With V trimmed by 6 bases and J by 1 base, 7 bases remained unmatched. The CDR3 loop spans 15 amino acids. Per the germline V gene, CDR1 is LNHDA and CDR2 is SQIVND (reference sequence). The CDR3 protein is CASSSGTGSSYEQYF. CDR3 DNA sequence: TGTGCCAGTAGCTCCGGGACAGGGTCTTCCTACGAGCAGTACTTC.

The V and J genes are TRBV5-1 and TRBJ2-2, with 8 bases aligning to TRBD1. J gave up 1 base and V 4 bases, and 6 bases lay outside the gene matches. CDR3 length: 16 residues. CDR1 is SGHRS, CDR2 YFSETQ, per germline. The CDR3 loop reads CASSRLRGLNTGELFF. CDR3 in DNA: TGCGCCAGCAGCAGGCTCAGGGGGCTGAACACCGGGGAGCTGTTTTTT. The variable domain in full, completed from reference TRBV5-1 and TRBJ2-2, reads KAGVTQTPRYLIKTRGQQVTLSCSPISGHRSVSWYQQTPGQGLQFLFEYFSETQRNKGNFPGRFSGRQFSNSRSEMNVSTLELGDSALYLCASSRLRGLNTGELFFGEGSRLTVL.

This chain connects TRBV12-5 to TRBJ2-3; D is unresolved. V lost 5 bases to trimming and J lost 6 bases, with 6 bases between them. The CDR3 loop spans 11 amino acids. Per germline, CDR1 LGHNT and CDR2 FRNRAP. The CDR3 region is CASGLRDTQYF. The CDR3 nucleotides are TGTGCTAGTGGTCTACGGGATACGCAGTATTTT.

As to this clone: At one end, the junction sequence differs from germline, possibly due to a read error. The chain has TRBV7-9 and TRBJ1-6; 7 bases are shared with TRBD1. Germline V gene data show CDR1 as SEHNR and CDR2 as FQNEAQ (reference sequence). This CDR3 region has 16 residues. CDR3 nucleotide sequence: TGTGTCAGCAGCTCCGGACAGGCCGAGTCAGATTCACCCCTCCACTTT. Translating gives CVSSSGQAESDSPLHF.

The CDR3 sequence: CASSLGGTGGHGYTF. In nucleotides, the CDR3 is TGTGCCAGCAGCTTAGGCGGGACAGGGGGCCATGGCTACACCTTC. The chain couples TRBV7-2 to TRBJ1-2, with 12 bases identical to TRBD1. V shed 1 base, J shed 6 bases, and the junction held 3 bases outside the gene matches. The CDR3 runs 15 residues. Germline CDR1 and CDR2: SGHTA and FQGNSA.

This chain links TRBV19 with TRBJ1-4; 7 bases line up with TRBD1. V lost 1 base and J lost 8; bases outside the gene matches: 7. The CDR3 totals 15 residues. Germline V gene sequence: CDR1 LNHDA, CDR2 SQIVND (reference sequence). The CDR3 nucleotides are TGTGCCAGTAGTATAGGCAACAGGGGAACCGAAAAACTGTTTTTT. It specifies CASSIGNRGTEKLFF.

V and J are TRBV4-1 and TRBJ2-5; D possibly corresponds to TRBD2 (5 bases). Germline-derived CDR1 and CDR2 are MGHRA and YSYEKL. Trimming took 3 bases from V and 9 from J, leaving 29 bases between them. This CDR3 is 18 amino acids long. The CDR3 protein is CASSHPTNERIPGIAQYF. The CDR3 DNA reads TGCGCCAGCAGCCACCCCACAAACGAGCGGATTCCTGGTATTGCCCAGTACTTC.

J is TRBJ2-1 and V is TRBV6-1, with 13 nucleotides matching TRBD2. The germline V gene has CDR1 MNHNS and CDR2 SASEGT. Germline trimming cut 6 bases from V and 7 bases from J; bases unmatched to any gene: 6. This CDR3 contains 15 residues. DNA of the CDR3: TGTGCCAGCAGCAAGACTAGCGGGGGGCCAAATGAGCAGTTCTTC. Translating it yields CASSKTSGGPNEQFF.

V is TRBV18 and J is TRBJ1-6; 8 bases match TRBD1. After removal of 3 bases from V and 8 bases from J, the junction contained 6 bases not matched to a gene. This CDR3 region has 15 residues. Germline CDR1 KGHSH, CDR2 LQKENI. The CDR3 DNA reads TGTGCCAGCTCACCCCCGACAGGGGCACATTCACCCCTCCACTTT. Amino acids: CASSPPTGAHSPLHF.

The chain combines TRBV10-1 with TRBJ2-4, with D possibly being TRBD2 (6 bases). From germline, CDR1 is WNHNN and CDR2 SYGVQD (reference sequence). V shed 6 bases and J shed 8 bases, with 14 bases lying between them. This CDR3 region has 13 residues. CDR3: CASSGTSRDIQYF. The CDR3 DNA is TGCGCCAGCAGCGGGACTTCCAGGGACATTCAGTACTTC.

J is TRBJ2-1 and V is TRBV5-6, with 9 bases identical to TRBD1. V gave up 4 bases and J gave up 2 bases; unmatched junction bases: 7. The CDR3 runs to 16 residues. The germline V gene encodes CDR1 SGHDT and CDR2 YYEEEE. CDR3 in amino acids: CASSPGTGQTYNEQFF. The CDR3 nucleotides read TGTGCCAGCAGCCCTGGGACAGGGCAAACCTACAATGAGCAGTTCTTC.